This TCR beta chain comes out of a study of CD8 T cells in ankylosing spondylitis. 5'-RACE, quantitative and with molecular barcodes, yielded the TCR beta libraries. TCRdb recomputed calls from the 5' RACE reads with MiXCR, one row per CDR3 protein. The sample has roughly 150,000 distinct CDR3 sequences; 25% to 35% are singletons. Many counts were recorded for this clonotype. This CDR3 spans 12 amino acids. Trimming stripped 7 bases from V and 1 base from J, with 4 bases between. The germline V gene has CDR1 SNHLY and CDR2 FYNNEI. The clonotype originates from a male donor with ankylosing spondylitis. The specimen was synovial fluid, either unsorted or a sorted T cell fraction (not recorded which). The chain links TRBV2 to TRBJ2-2; no definite D call. The CDR3 here is CASTENTGELFF. The CDR3 DNA is TGTGCCAGCACGGAGAACACCGGGGAGCTGTTTTTT.